The 19 T cell receptor beta chains below come from one sample, sequenced in a study of monozygotic twins with inflammatory bowel disease. TCRdb reanalyzed the 5' RACE reads and collapses them to one entry per CDR3 protein, without DNA. The table lists 400,000 to 500,000 distinct CDR3 sequences. The sample comprised blood. The receptors stem from a human donor with ulcerative colitis or Crohn's disease, or a healthy co-twin of an affected twin (not recorded which).

CDR3 region: CASSFGRNLQETQYF. The chain is built from TRBV5-5 and TRBJ2-5. The CDR3 runs to 15 residues. Germline V gene data show CDR1 as SGHKS and CDR2 as YYEKEE (reference sequence).

J is TRBJ2-7 and V is TRBV3-1; the D gene TCRdb calls, TRBD1, cannot be checked with no DNA. The CDR3 covers 15 residues. Per germline, CDR1 LGHDT and CDR2 YNNKEL (reference sequence). This CDR3 reads CASSHKDRGVYEQYF.

The chain joins TRBV6-1 to TRBJ2-1; TCRdb's D gene call, TRBD2, goes unchecked for lack of DNA. The germline CDR1 and CDR2 sequences are MNHNS and SASEGT. The length of the CDR3 is 15 residues. CDR3 residues: CASRRESLLGDEQFF.

The chain links TRBV7-6 to TRBJ2-4; with no DNA, the TCRdb D assignment of TRBD2 cannot be verified. In germline, CDR1 is SGHVS, CDR2 FNYEAQ. The CDR3 totals 19 residues. The CDR3 region is CASSPFLAGNPVAKNIQYF.

The rearrangement links TRBV12-3 or TRBV12-4 to TRBJ2-2; absent DNA, TCRdb's TRBD1 call cannot be checked. This CDR3 has 13 residues. This CDR3 is CASSANPQGELFF.

This rearrangement joins TRBV30 to TRBJ2-3; TCRdb calls TRBD2, which cannot be checked without DNA. Germline values: CDR1 GTSNPN, CDR2 SVGIG (reference sequence). This CDR3 region has 17 residues. This chain's CDR3 is CAWKRLDIQTNTDTQYF.

The chain's CDR3 is CSATKAGTGLSGTQYF. The chain combines TRBV20-1 with TRBJ2-5; the D call of TRBD1 rests on TCRdb alone, since no DNA is present to check it. CDR3 length: 16 residues. CDR1 and CDR2 (germline): DFQATT, SNEGSKA (reference sequence).

The chain is built from TRBV29-1 and TRBJ2-7; with no DNA, the TCRdb D assignment of TRBD1 cannot be verified. The CDR3 contains 13 residues. Germline V gives CDR1 SQVTM, CDR2 ANQGSEA. Here the CDR3 reads CSVGQLSSYEQYF.

The V gene is TRBV6-2 or TRBV6-3, the J gene TRBJ1-2. In germline, CDR1 is MNHEY, CDR2 SVGEGT. This CDR3 contains 14 residues. CDR3: CASTISGQSYGYTF.

The chain recombines TRBV20-1 with TRBJ2-7; TCRdb calls TRBD2, which cannot be checked without DNA. Germline V gives CDR1 DFQATT, CDR2 SNEGSKA (reference sequence). CDR3 size: 18 residues. Here the CDR3 reads CSGLDGLAGLVSSYEQYF.

The chain recombines TRBV5-1 with TRBJ2-7; TCRdb indicates TRBD1, and absent DNA this call remains unverified. The germline gives CDR1 SGHRS, CDR2 YFSETQ. The CDR3 is 14 amino acids. The CDR3 sequence: CASKEDSIIYEQYF.

The chain is built from TRBV20-1 and TRBJ1-4; TCRdb selects TRBD1, and the lack of DNA leaves this call unchecked. The CDR3 extends over 14 amino acids. Per the germline V gene, CDR1 is DFQATT and CDR2 is SNEGSKA (reference sequence). This CDR3 is CSARGDRGGEKLFF.

The CDR3 here is CASSPGLLLTQYF. The V and J genes are TRBV5-1 and TRBJ2-5; TCRdb designates TRBD1, a call that cannot be tested without DNA. Germline CDR1 SGHRS, CDR2 YFSETQ. This CDR3 has 13 residues.

The chain recombines TRBV20-1 with TRBJ2-7; TCRdb names TRBD1, which stays unverified in the absence of DNA. Germline-derived CDR1 and CDR2 are DFQATT and SNEGSKA (reference sequence). There are 16 residues in the CDR3. This CDR3 is CSARLERQVLGYEQYF.

The chain recombines TRBV7-2 with TRBJ2-3; TCRdb outputs TRBD2, but without DNA this stays unchecked. Germline assignment: CDR1 SGHTA and CDR2 FQGNSA. This CDR3 contains 16 residues. The CDR3 loop reads CASSLVGGGAGDTQYF.

V and J are TRBV19 and TRBJ2-3. This CDR3 has 11 amino acids. Per germline, CDR1 LNHDA and CDR2 SQIVND (reference sequence). The CDR3 here is CASSISDTQYF.

The rearrangement joins TRBV20-1 to TRBJ1-2; TCRdb reports TRBD1, a call that lacks DNA to check it against. The length of the CDR3 is 12 residues. Germline CDR1 and CDR2: DFQATT and SNEGSKA (reference sequence). CDR3 protein: CSGTDRVDGYTF.

V usage is TRBV4-1 and J usage is TRBJ1-1; absent DNA, TCRdb's TRBD1 call cannot be checked. This CDR3 spans 15 amino acids. Germline values: CDR1 MGHRA, CDR2 YSYEKL. The CDR3: CASSQTDGGRTEAFF.

The V and J genes are TRBV29-1 and TRBJ1-1. The CDR3 contains 13 residues. The germline V gene has CDR1 SQVTM and CDR2 ANQGSEA. The CDR3 reads CSLRNGQYTEAFF.